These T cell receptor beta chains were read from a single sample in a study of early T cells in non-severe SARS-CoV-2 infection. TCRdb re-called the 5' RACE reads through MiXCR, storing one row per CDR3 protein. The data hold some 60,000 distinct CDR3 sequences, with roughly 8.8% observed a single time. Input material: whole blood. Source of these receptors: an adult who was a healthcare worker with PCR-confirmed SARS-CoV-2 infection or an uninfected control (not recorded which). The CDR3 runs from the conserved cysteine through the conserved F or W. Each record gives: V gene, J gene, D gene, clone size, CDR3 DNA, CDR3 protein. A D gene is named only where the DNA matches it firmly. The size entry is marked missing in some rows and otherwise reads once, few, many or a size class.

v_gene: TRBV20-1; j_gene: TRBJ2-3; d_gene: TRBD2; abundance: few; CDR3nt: TGCAGTGCTAGAACACTAGCGGGGGGGTTCACAGATACGCAGTATTTT; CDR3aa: CSARTLAGGFTDTQYF
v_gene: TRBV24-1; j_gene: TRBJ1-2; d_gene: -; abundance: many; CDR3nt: TGTGCCACCAGTGACCCTGACAGCTACTATGGCTACACCTTC; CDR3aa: CATSDPDSYYGYTF
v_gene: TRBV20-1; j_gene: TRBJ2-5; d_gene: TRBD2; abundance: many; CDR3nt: TGCAGTGCTAGTCTCGGGACTAGCGGGGTGTGGAAGACCCAGTACTTC; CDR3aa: CSASLGTSGVWKTQYF
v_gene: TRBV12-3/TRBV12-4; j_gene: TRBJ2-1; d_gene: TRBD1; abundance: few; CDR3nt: TGTGCCAGCAGCCAAGACAGGGTCAATTTGGATGAGCAGTTCTTC; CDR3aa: CASSQDRVNLDEQFF
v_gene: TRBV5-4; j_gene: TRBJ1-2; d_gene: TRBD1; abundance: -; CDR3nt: TGTGCCAGCAGCCCCCCGGACAGGGGGCGAGACTATGGCTACACCTTC; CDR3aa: CASSPPDRGRDYGYTF
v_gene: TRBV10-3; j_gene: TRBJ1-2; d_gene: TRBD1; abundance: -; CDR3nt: TGTGCCATCAGTCAACAGGGGACTAACTATGGCTACACCTTC; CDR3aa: CAISQQGTNYGYTF
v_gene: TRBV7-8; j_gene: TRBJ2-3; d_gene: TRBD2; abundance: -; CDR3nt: TGTGCCAGCAGCTTCGGATCGGGACTAGGGGGAGATACGCAGTATTTT; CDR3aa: CASSFGSGLGGDTQYF
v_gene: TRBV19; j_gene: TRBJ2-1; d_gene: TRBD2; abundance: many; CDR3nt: TGTGCCAGTACTCCACTAGCGGGGGGGCCGGTTGAGCAGTTCTTC; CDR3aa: CASTPLAGGPVEQFF
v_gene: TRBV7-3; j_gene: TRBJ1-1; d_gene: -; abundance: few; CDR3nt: TGTGCCAGCAGCCGACGGGGGGCCCCTGAAGCTTTCTTT; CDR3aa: CASSRRGAPEAFF
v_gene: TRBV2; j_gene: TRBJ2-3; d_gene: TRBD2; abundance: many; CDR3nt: TGTGCCAGCACTTCGGAGACTAGCGGGGGTTCGGGTACGCAGTATTTT; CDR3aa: CASTSETSGGSGTQYF
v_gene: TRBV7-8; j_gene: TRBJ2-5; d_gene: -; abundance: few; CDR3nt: TGTGCCAGCAGCTTAGGGGGCCTCGGGGGAGAGACCCAGTACTTC; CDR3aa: CASSLGGLGGETQYF
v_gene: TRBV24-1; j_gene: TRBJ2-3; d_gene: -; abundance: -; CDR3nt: TGTGCCACCAGCGCGAAAAAAGATACGCAGTATTTT; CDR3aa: CATSAKKDTQYF
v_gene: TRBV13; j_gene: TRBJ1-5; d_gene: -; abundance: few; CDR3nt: TGTGCCAGCAGCCGGGGGGACCAGCCCCAGCATTTT; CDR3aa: CASSRGDQPQHF
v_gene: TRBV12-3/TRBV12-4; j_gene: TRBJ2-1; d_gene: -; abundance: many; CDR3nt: TGTGCCAGCACCGAGGGTGGGGGTGAGCAGTTCTTC; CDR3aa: CASTEGGGEQFF
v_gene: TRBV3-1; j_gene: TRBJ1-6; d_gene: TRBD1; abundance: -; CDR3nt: TGTGCCAGCAGCCAAGCGGACAGGGGAATTGCCCTCCACTTT; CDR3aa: CASSQADRGIALHF
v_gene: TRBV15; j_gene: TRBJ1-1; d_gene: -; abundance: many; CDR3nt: TGTGCCACCAGCCGTCACCGAGGCAATCAAGAAGCTTTCTTT; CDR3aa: CATSRHRGNQEAFF
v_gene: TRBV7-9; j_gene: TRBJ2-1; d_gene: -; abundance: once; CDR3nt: TGTGCCAGCAATACCGACACCGACAATGAGCAGTTCTTC; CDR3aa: CASNTDTDNEQFF
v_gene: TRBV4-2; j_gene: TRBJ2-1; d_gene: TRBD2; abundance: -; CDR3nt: TGTGCCAGCAGCCAAGACAGCGGGGGATACAATGAGCAGTTCTTC; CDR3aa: CASSQDSGGYNEQFF
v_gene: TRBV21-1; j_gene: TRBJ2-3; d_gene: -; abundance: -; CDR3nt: TGTGCCAGCGGCACAGATACGCAGTATTTT; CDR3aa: CASGTDTQYF
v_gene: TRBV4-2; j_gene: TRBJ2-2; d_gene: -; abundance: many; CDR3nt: TGTGCCAGCAGCCAATCCGGGGTGAACACCGGGGAGCTGTTTTTT; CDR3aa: CASSQSGVNTGELFF
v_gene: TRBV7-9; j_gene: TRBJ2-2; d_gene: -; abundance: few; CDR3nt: TGTGCCAGTAGGGGTAACTACGGGACCGGGGAGCTGTTTTTT; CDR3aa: CASRGNYGTGELFF
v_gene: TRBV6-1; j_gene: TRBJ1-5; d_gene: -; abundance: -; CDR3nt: TGTGCCAGCAGTGGGACACAGAGCAATCAGCCCCAGCATTTT; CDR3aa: CASSGTQSNQPQHF
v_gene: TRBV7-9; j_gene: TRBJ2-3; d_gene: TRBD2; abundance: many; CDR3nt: TGTGCCAGCAGCTTCCCGCGGGGGGGGCTTGAAGCCACAGATACGCAGTATTTT; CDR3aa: CASSFPRGGLEATDTQYF
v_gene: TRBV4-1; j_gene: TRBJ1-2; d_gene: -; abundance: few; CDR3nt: TGCGCCAGCAGCCCGTTATTAAAAGCTAACTATGGCTACACCTTC; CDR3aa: CASSPLLKANYGYTF
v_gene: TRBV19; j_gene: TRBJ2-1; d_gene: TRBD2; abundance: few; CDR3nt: TGTGCCAGTAGTACCCTGACTAGCGGTGACCGTGAGCAGTTCTTC; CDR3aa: CASSTLTSGDREQFF
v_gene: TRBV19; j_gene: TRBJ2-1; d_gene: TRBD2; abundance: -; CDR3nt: TGTGCCAGTAGTCGAGGACTAGCAACCTACAATGAGCAGTTCTTC; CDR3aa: CASSRGLATYNEQFF
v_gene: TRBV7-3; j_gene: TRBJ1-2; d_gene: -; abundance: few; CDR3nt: TGTGCCAGCAGCCTGAACTTTGGAGAGGGCTACACCTTC; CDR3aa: CASSLNFGEGYTF
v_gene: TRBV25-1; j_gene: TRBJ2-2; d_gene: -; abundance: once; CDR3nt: TGTGCCAGCAGTGAATTTCTGACCGGGGAGCTGTTTTTT; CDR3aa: CASSEFLTGELFF
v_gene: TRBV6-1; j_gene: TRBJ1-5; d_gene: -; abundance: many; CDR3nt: TGTGCCAGCAGTGAAGTAGGGGGCAATCAGCCCCAGCATTTT; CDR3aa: CASSEVGGNQPQHF
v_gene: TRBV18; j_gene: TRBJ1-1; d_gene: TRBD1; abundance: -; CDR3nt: TGTGCCAGCTCACCGGGACAGGTTACATCCCACACTGAAGCTTTCTTT; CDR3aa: CASSPGQVTSHTEAFF
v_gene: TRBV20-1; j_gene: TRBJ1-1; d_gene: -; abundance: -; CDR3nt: TGCAGTGCTAGGTTGATACAGGGCAACACTGAAGCTTTCTTT; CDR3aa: CSARLIQGNTEAFF
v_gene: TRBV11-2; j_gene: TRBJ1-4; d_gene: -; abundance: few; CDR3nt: TGTGCCACCACCCAGGGAGCAACTAATGAAAAACTGTTTTTT; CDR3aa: CATTQGATNEKLFF
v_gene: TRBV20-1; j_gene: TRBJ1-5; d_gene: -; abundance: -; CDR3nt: TGCAGTGCCCTAGGGGTGTCTAGCAATCAGCCCCAGCATTTT; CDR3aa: CSALGVSSNQPQHF
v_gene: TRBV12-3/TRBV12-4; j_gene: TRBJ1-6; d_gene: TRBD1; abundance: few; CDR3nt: TGTGCCAGCAGGCCGGGACAGGCTTCCGCCACCCTCCACTTT; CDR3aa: CASRPGQASATLHF
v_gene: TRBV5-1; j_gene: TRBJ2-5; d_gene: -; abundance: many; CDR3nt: TGCGCCAGCAGCTTGAGGCAGATGAACCAAGAGACCCAGTACTTC; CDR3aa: CASSLRQMNQETQYF
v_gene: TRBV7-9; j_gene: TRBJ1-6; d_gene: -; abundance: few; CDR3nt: TGTGCCAGCAGCCCCCTTGGGGGAATGAGCTCCTATAATTCACCCCTCCACTTT; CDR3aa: CASSPLGGMSSYNSPLHF
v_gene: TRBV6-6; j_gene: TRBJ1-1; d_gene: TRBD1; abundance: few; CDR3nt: TGTGCCAGCAGTTCAGGACAGGGGATGAACACTGAAGCTTTCTTT; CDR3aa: CASSSGQGMNTEAFF
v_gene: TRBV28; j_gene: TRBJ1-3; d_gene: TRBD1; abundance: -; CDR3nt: TGTGCCAGCAGTTTGACAGGGGACAGAGACACCATATATTTT; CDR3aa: CASSLTGDRDTIYF
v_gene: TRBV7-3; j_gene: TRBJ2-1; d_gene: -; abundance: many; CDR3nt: TGTGCCAGCAGCTTAGGCCTCGGGGGGCCCTATGAGCAGTTCTTC; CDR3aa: CASSLGLGGPYEQFF
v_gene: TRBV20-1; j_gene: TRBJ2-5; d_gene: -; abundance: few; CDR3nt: TGCAGTGTTTGGGGGATTCAAGAGACCCAGTACTTC; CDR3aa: CSVWGIQETQYF
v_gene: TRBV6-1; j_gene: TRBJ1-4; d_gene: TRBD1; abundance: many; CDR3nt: TGTGCCAGCAGTGTTACCAGGGGGACTAATGAAAAACTGTTTTTT; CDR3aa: CASSVTRGTNEKLFF
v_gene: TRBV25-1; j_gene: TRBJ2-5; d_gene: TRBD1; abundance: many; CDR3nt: TGTGCCAGCAGTTCTACAGGGGTAAGAGAGACCCAGTACTTC; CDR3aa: CASSSTGVRETQYF
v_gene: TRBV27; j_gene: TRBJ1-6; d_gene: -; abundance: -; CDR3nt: TGTGCCAGCAGTTTACCAGGGAAGGCACCCCTCCACTTT; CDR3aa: CASSLPGKAPLHF
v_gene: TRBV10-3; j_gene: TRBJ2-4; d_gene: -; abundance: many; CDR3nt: TGTGCCATCAGTGCCGGGACCGGTATAGCCAAAAACATTCAGTACTTC; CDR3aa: CAISAGTGIAKNIQYF
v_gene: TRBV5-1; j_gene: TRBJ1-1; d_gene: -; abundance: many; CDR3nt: TGCGCCAGCACCCTTGGCAACCGAGGGGTGAACACTGAAGCTTTCTTT; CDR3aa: CASTLGNRGVNTEAFF
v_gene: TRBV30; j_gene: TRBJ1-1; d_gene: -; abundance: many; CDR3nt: TGTGCCTGGAGTAGGACGGGTAACACTGAAGCTTTCTTT; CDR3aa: CAWSRTGNTEAFF